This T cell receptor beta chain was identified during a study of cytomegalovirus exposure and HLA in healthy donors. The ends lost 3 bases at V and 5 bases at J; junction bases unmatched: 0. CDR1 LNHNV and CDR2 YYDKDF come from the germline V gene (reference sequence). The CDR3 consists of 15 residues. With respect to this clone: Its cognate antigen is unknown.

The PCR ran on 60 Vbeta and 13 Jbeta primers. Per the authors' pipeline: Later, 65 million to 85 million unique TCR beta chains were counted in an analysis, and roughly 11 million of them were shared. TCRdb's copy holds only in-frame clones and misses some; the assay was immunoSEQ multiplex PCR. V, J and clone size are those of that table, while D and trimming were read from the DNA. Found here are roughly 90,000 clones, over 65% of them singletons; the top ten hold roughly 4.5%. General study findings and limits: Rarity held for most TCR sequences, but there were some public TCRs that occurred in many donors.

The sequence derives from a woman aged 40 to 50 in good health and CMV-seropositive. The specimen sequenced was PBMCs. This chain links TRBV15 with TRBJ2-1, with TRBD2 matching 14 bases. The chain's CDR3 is CATSRGLAGDNEQFF. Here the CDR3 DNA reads TGTGCCACCAGCAGGGGACTAGCGGGAGACAATGAGCAGTTCTTC. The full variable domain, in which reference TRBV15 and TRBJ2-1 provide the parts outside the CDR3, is DAMVIQNPRYQVTQFGKPVTLSCSQTLNHNVMYWYQQKSSQAPKLLFHYYDKDFNNEADTPDNFQSRRPNTSFCFLDIRSPGLGDTAMYLCATSRGLAGDNEQFFGPGTRLTVL.